Below, 3 T cell receptor beta chains from the same sample are listed, as sequenced in a study of shared clonotypes between healthy human individuals. Positive CCR7 selection of CD45RO-negative cells yielded the naive CD8 cells, and terminally differentiated effector memory CD45RA+ cells were excluded. The data were produced by immunoSEQ multiplex PCR, yet TCRdb's version contains in-frame clones alone and is incomplete. The sample gives about 2,100,000 clones, about 92% of which show up once; about 1.5% is in the top ten. Specimen: naive CD8+ T cells from PBMCs. The receptors originated from a young man in good health. Some clones in this sample may be carry-over from other donors' samples.

This chain connects TRBV4-2 to TRBJ2-1; 8 bases agree with TRBD2. The CDR3 is 14 amino acids. The V segment lost 0 bases and the J segment 6 bases; nucleotides outside the gene matches: 1. CDR1 LGHNA and CDR2 YNFKEQ come from the germline V gene. The CDR3: CASSQETSANEQFF. For the CDR3, the DNA is TGTGCCAGCAGCCAAGAGACTAGCGCCAATGAGCAGTTCTTC.

The V and J genes are TRBV9 and TRBJ2-3; D is perhaps TRBD2 (6 bases). V was clipped by 1 base and J by 6 bases, with 18 bases between them. Germline lookup yields CDR1 SGDLS and CDR2 YYNGEE. The CDR3 extends over 16 amino acids. CDR3 loop: CASSVLVSGGWDTQYF. DNA for the CDR3: TGTGCCAGCAGCGTATTAGTTAGCGGCGGTTGGGATACGCAGTATTTT.

Notes on this clone: Other DNA variants within this sample encode the same CDR3. The CDR3 coding sequence is TGTGCCAGCAGTTTCGGCTACGGCTACACCTTC. Protein: CASSFGYGYTF. This chain joins TRBV28 and TRBJ1-2; D is uncertain. The CDR3 contains 11 residues. Germline loops: CDR1 MDHEN, CDR2 SYDVKM. Trimming removed 3 bases at V and 8 bases at J, with 7 bases between.